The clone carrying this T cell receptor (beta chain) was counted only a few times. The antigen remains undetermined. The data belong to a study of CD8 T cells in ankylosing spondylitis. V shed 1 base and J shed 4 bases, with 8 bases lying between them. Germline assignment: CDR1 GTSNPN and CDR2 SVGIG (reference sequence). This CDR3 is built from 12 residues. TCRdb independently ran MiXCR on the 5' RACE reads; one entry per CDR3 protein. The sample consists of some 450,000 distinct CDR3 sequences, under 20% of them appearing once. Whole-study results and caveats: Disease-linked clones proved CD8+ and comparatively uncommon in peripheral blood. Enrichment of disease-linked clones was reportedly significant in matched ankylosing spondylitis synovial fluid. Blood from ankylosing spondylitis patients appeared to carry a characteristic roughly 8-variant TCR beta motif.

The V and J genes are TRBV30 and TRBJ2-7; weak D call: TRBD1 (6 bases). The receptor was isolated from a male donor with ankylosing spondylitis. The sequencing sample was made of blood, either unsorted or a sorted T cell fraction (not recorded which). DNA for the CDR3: TGTGCCTGGAGTGCCGGACAGTACGAGCAGTACTTC. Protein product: CAWSAGQYEQYF.